These 3 T cell receptor beta chains share one sample of origin, sequenced in a study of regulatory T cells in long-lasting Graves disease. Noted time point: newly diagnosed GD, antithyroid drugs for less than 3 months. Following extraction of RNA from PBMCs, that RNA was used to make the TCR library. Arm-PCR with iRepertoire HTBI primers amplified the CDR3 regions for these TCR beta libraries. In TCRdb, the multiplex PCR reads were re-called with MiXCR into one record per CDR3 protein. The sample shows about 520,000 distinct CDR3 sequences, around 12% of them seen only once. The data were also submitted as part of a second study, on T cells in Graves' hyperthyroidism and ophthalmopathy.

Specimen: peripheral blood mononuclear cells (PBMCs), collected at new diagnosis, from a patient treated with antithyroid drugs. Every receptor here comes from a woman aged 30 to 39 with Graves disease.

This clonotype was counted ten times or more. The rearrangement uses TRBV6-5 and TRBJ1-5; D unresolved. Trimming shortened V by 2 bases and J by 0 bases, and 11 bases separated the two germline ends. This CDR3 spans 16 amino acids. CDR1 MNHEY and CDR2 SVGAGI come from the germline V gene. The CDR3 nucleotides read TGTGCCAGCAGTTACCAATCGCTTTATAGCAATCAGCCCCAGCATTTT. Translating gives CASSYQSLYSNQPQHF.

In this sample, this clonotype turned up many times. The rearrangement uses TRBV6-1 and TRBJ2-7; D is uncertain. The CDR3 length is 12 residues. With 3 bases removed from V and 3 bases from J, the gap between germline ends came to 6 bases. Germline V gives CDR1 MNHNS, CDR2 SASEGT. This chain's CDR3 is CASSEGGYEQYF. CDR3 DNA sequence: TGTGCCAGCAGTGAGGGTGGCTACGAGCAGTACTTC.

Concerning this clonotype itself: The junction differs from germline at one of its ends, possibly a read error. The chain is built from TRBV28 and TRBJ1-2, with D perhaps TRBD1 (5 bases). The CDR3 covers 13 residues. Germline V lookup: CDR1 MDHEN, CDR2 SYDVKM. The CDR3 here is CASRFGGSDGYTF. The CDR3 DNA follows: TGTGCCAGCCGTTTTGGGGGGTCGGATGGCTACACCTTC.